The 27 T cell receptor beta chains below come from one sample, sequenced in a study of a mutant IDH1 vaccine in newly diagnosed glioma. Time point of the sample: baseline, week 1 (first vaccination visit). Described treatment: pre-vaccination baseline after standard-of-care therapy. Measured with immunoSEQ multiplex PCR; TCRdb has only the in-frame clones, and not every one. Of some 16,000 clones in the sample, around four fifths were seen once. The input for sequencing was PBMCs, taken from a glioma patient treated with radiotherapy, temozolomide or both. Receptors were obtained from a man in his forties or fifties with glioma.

The CDR3 spells CASSFAGGPTDTQYF. CDR3 DNA: TGTGCCAGCAGCTTCGCGGGAGGGCCTACAGATACGCAGTATTTT. The J gene is TRBJ2-3, the V gene TRBV7-9; 9 nucleotides agree with TRBD2. Germline lookup yields CDR1 SEHNR and CDR2 FQNEAQ (reference sequence). The CDR3 is 15 amino acids. With V trimmed by 3 bases and J by 3 bases, 4 bases remained unmatched.

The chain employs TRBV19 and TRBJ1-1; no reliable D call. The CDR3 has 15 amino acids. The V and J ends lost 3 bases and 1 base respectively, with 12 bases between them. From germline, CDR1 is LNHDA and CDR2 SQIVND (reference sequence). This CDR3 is CASSIRTEGNTEAFF. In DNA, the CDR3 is TGTGCCAGTAGTATTAGGACCGAGGGGAACACTGAAGCTTTCTTT.

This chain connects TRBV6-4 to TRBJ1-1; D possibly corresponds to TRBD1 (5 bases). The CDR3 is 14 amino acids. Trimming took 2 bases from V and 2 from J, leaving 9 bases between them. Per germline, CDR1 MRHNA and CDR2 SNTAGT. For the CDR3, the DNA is TGTGCCAGCAGTGACAAAGGGGATAACACTGAAGCTTTCTTT. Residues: CASSDKGDNTEAFF.

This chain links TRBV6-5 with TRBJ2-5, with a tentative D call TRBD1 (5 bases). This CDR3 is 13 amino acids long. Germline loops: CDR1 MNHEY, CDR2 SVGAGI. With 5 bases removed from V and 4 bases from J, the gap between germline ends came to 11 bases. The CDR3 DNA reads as TGTGCCAGCAGTCCAACAGGCCTAGAGACCCAGTACTTC. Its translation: CASSPTGLETQYF.

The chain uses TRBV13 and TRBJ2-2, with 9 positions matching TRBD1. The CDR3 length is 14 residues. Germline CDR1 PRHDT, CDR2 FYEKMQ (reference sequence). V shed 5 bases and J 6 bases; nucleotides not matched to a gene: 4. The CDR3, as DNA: TGTGCCAGCAGCCCCCACAGGGGGCCCGGGGAGCTGTTTTTT. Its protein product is CASSPHRGPGELFF. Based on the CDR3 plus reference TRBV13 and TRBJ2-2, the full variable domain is AAGVIQSPRHLIKEKRETATLKCYPIPRHDTVYWYQQGPGQDPQFLISFYEKMQSDKGSIPDRFSAQQFSDYHSELNMSSLELGDSALYFCASSPHRGPGELFFGEGSRLTVL.

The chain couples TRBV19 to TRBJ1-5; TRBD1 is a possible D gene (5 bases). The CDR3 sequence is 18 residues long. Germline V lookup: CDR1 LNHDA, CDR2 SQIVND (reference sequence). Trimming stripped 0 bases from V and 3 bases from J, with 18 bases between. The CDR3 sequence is CASSIDPVGRGLNQPQHF. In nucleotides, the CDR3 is TGTGCCAGTAGTATAGATCCCGTCGGCCGGGGCCTCAATCAGCCCCAGCATTTT. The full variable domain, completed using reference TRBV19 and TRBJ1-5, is DGGITQSPKYLFRKEGQNVTLSCEQNLNHDAMYWYRQDPGQGLRLIYYSQIVNDFQKGDIAEGYSVSREKKESFPLTVTSAQKNPTAFYLCASSIDPVGRGLNQPQHFGDGTRLSIL.

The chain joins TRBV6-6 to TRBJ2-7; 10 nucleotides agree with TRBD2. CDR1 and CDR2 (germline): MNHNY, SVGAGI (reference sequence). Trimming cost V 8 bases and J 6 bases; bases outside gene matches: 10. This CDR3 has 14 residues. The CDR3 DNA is TGTGCCAGCGAAAAGGGGACTAGCGTTACCGAGCAGTACGTC. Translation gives CASEKGTSVTEQYV.

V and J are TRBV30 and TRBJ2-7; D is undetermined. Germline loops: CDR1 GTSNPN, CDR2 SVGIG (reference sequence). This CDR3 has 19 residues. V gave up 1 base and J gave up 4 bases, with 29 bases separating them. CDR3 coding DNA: TGTGCCTGGAGTGCGCCGGCCGGTAATATGCCGTCAAGACCTTACGAGCAGTACGTC. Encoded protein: CAWSAPAGNMPSRPYEQYV.

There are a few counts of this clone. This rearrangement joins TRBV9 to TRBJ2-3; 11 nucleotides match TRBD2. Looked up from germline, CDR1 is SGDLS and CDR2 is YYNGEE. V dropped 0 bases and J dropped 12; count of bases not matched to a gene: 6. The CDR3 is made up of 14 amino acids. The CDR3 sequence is CASSVEPGLAAQYF. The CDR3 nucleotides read TGTGCCAGCAGCGTAGAGCCGGGACTAGCGGCACAGTATTTT.

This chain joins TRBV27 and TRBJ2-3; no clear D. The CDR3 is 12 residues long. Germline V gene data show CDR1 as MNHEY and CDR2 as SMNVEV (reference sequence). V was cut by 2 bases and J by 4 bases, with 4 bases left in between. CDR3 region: CASSLRADTQYF. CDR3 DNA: TGTGCCAGCAGTTTACGGGCAGATACGCAGTATTTT.

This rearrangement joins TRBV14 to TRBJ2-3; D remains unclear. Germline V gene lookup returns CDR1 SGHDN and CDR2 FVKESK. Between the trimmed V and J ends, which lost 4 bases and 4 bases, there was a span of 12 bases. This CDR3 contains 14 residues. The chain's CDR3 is CASSPRSKADTQYF. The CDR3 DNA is TGTGCCAGCAGCCCACGGTCCAAGGCAGATACGCAGTATTTT.

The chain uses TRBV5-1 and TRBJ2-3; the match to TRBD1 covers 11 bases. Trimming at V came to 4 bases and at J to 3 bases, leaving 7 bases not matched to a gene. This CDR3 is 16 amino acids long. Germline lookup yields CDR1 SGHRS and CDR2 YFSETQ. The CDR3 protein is CASSPGQGDSTDTQYF. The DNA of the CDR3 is TGCGCCAGCAGCCCGGGACAGGGGGACTCGACAGATACGCAGTATTTT.

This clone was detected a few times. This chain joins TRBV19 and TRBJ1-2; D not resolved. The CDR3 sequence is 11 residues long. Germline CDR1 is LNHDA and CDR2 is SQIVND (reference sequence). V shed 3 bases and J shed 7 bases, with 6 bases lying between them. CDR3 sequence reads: CASSMDLGYTF. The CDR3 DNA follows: TGTGCCAGTAGTATGGATCTTGGCTACACCTTC.

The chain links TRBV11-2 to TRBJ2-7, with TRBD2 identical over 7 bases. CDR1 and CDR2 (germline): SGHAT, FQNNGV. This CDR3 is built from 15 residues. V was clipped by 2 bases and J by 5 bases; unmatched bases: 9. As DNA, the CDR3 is TGTGCCAGCAGCTTACGACTAGCCAGTTCCCACGAGCAGTACGTC. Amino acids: CASSLRLASSHEQYV.

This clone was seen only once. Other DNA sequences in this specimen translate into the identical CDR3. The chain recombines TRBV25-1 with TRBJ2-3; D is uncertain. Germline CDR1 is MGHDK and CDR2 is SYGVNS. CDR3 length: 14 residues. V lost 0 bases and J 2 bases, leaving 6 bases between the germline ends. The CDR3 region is CASSEYSLTDTQYF. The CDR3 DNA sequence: TGTGCCAGCAGTGAATACTCCCTCACAGATACGCAGTATTTT. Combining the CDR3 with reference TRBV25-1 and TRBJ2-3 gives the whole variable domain EADIYQTPRYLVIGTGKKITLECSQTMGHDKMYWYQQDPGMELHLIHYSYGVNSTEKGDLSSESTVSRIRTEHFPLTLESARPSHTSQYLCASSEYSLTDTQYFGPGTRLTVL.

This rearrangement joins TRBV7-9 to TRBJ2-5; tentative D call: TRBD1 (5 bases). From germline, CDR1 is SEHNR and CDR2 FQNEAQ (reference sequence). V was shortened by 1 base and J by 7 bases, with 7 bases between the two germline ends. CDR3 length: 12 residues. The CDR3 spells CASSLETGTQYF. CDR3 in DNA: TGTGCCAGCAGCTTAGAAACAGGGACCCAGTACTTC. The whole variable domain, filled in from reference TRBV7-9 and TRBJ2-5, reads DTGVSQNPRHKITKRGQNVTFRCDPISEHNRLYWYRQTLGQGPEFLTYFQNEAQLEKSRLLSDRFSAERPKGSFSTLEIQRTEQGDSAMYLCASSLETGTQYFGPGTRLLVL.

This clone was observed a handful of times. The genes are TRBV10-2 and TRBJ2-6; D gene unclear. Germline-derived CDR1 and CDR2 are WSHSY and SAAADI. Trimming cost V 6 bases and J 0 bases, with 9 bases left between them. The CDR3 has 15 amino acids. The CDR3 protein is CASRPLDSGANVLTF. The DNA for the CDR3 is TGCGCCAGCAGACCCCTGGACTCTGGGGCCAACGTCCTGACTTTC.

CDR3 region: CASRTSGNEQFF. The CDR3, as DNA: TGTGCCAGCAGGACTAGCGGGAATGAGCAGTTCTTC. This chain joins TRBV6-5 and TRBJ2-1; 10 bases are shared with TRBD2. V was pared by 6 bases and J by 7 bases, with 0 bases of the junction left unmatched. Germline V gene lookup returns CDR1 MNHEY and CDR2 SVGAGI. The CDR3 is 12 residues long.

This CDR3 reads CASSRDRETEAFF. The CDR3 bases are TGTGCCAGCAGTCGGGACAGGGAGACTGAAGCTTTCTTT. The chain recombines TRBV27 with TRBJ1-1; 9 bases align to TRBD1. CDR3 length: 13 amino acids. Germline V gene data show CDR1 as MNHEY and CDR2 as SMNVEV (reference sequence). J lost 5 bases, V lost 5 bases, and 3 bases had no gene match.

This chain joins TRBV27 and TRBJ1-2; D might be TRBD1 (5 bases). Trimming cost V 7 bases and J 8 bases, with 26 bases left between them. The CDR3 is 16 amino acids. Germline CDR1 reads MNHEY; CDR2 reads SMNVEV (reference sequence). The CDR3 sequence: CASTQTPGVMGLGYTF. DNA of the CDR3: TGTGCCAGCACCCAAACCCCGGGGGTAATGGGTCTCGGCTACACCTTC.

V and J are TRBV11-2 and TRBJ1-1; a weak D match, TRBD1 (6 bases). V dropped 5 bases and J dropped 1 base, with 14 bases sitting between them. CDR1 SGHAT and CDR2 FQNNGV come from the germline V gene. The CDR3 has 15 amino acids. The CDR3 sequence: CASSHARGENTEAFF. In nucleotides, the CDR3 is TGTGCCAGCAGCCACGCTAGGGGGGAGAACACTGAAGCTTTCTTT.

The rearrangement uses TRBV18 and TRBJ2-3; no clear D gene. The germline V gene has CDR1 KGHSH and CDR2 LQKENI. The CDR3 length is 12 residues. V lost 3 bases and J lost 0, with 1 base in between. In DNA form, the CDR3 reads TGTGCCAGCTCACCGAGCACAGATACGCAGTATTTT. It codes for CASSPSTDTQYF.

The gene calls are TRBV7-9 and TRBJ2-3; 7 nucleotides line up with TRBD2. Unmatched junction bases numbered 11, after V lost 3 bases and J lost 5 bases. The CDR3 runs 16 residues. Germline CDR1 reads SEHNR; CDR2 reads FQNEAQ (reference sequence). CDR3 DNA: TGTGCCAGCAGCTTTGGGGGAGGGTCGTGGCGAGATACGCAGTATTTT. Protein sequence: CASSFGGGSWRDTQYF.

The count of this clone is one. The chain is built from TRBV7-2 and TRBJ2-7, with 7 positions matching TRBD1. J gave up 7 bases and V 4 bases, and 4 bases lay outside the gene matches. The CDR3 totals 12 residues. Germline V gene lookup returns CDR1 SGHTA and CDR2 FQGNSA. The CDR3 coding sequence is TGTGCCAGCAGCTATACAGGGGTTGAGCAGTACTTC. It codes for CASSYTGVEQYF.

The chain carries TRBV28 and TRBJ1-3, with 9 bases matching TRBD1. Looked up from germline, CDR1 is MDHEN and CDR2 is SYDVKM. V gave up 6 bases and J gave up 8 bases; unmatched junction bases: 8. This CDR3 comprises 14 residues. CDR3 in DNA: TGTGCCAGCAGGGACCGACAGGGGGTGGACACCATATATTTT. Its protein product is CASRDRQGVDTIYF.

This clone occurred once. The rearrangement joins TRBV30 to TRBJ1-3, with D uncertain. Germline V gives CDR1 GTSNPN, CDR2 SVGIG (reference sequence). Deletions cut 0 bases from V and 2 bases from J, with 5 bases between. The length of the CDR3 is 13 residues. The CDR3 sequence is CAWSVFAGNTIYF. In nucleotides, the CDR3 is TGTGCCTGGAGTGTATTCGCTGGAAACACCATATATTTT.

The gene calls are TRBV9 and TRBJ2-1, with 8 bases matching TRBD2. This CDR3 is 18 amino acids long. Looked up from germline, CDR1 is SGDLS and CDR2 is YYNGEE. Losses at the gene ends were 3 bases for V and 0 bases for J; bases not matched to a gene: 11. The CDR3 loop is CASSGVDGRGSSYNEQFF. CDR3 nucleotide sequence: TGTGCCAGCAGCGGCGTAGACGGGAGGGGGAGCTCCTACAATGAGCAGTTCTTC.